This entry concerns a single TCR beta chain. The entry originates in a study of blood T cell repertoires in COVID-19. Study-wide context: Sites in the United States, Italy and Spain provided acute and convalescent COVID-19 samples. Nucleic acid was either cDNA or gDNA, and it came from T cells, B-cell-depleted T cells, or PBMCs.

Authors' processing steps: Amplification with reference gene primers provided the estimates of nucleated cell counts. Measured with immunoSEQ multiplex PCR; TCRdb has only the in-frame clones, and not every one. V and J calls and clone size follow that table, whereas D and trimming were derived from the DNA. The sample includes 110,000 to 150,000 clones, around 80% of them seen just once. This receptor was obtained from a woman aged 55-75 years with acute or convalescent COVID-19. Sequencing was performed on peripheral blood.

CDR3 sequence reads: CASSDLAGVNEQYF. The CDR3 nucleotides are TGTGCCAGCAGTGATCTAGCGGGAGTCAACGAGCAGTACTTC. The chain carries TRBV6-1 and TRBJ2-7; 10 bases fit TRBD2. Germline loops: CDR1 MNHNS, CDR2 SASEGT. The CDR3 contains 14 residues. J lost 5 bases, V lost 3 bases, and 4 bases had no gene match.